The 18 T cell receptor beta chains below were found in one sample sequenced in a study of shared clonotypes between healthy human individuals. Profiling relied on immunoSEQ multiplex PCR, and the TCRdb table lists in-frame clones only, not all of them. The sample carries roughly 2.2 million clones, just over 90% recorded once. The source material was naive CD4+ T cells from PBMCs. Indicated subset: CD45RA+ positively selected. Receptor source: a young man in good health. Some clones in this sample may be carry-over from other donors' samples.

The gene calls are TRBV5-1 and TRBJ2-1; possible D gene TRBD1, 5 bases. Per germline, CDR1 SGHRS and CDR2 YFSETQ. The CDR3 runs 14 residues. Trimming removed 4 bases from V and 7 bases from J, with 15 bases in between. The CDR3 bases are TGCGCCAGCAGCGGTGGACAAGGGATTAATGAGCAGTTCTTC. This codes for CASSGGQGINEQFF.

The rearrangement uses TRBV29-1 and TRBJ2-5; tentatively, D is TRBD1 (7 bases). Trimming cost V 8 bases and J 10 bases, with 23 bases left between them. From germline, CDR1 is SQVTM and CDR2 ANQGSEA. The CDR3 consists of 13 residues. CDR3 DNA: TGCAGCTCCATAAGGGGCCAGGGGGGTCGCCAGTACTTC. This gives the protein CSSIRGQGGRQYF.

The rearrangement links TRBV27 to TRBJ1-5; weak D call: TRBD1 (6 bases). The germline gives CDR1 MNHEY, CDR2 SMNVEV (reference sequence). Between the trimmed V and J ends, which lost 5 bases and 5 bases, there was a span of 19 bases. The CDR3 has 16 amino acids. The CDR3 region has the DNA TGTGCCAGCAGTCCCGCGTACAGGGTCAGGGATCAGCCCCAGCATTTT. Its protein is CASSPAYRVRDQPQHF.

The chain uses TRBV14 and TRBJ2-7; 9 bases line up with TRBD1. Germline V gene data show CDR1 as SGHDN and CDR2 as FVKESK. The V gene end was trimmed by 4 bases and the J gene end by 2 bases; junction bases not matched to a gene: 6. The length of the CDR3 is 15 residues. This CDR3 reads CASSPPGTGPYEQYF. In nucleotides, the CDR3 is TGTGCCAGCAGCCCGCCGGGGACAGGGCCCTACGAGCAGTACTTC.

The chain employs TRBV5-1 and TRBJ2-1; 7 bases are shared with TRBD2. V trimming: 2 bases; J trimming: 3 bases; junction bases outside the gene matches: 5. CDR1 is SGHRS, CDR2 YFSETQ, per germline. This CDR3 contains 15 residues. In nucleotides, the CDR3 is TGCGCCAGCAGCTTCTTCCTAGCGGACTACAATGAGCAGTTCTTC. Protein product: CASSFFLADYNEQFF.

This chain joins TRBV7-8 and TRBJ1-5, with TRBD1 as a possible D gene (5 bases). V dropped 6 bases and J dropped 3 bases, with 12 bases sitting between them. The germline CDR1 and CDR2 sequences are SGHVS and FQNEAQ. CDR3 length equals 14 residues. CDR3 residues: CASSRGSFNQPQHF. The CDR3 DNA is TGTGCCAGCAGTCGGGGCAGCTTCAATCAGCCCCAGCATTTT.

This rearrangement joins TRBV5-1 to TRBJ2-1, with 9 bases fitting TRBD2. V gave up 4 bases and J gave up 2 bases; unmatched junction bases: 4. The CDR3 contains 15 residues. Germline CDR1 SGHRS, CDR2 YFSETQ. The CDR3 region has the DNA TGCGCCAGCAGCGCATCTAGCGGGGCCTACAATGAGCAGTTCTTC. Protein: CASSASSGAYNEQFF.

This rearrangement joins TRBV19 to TRBJ1-5; 7 nucleotides align to TRBD1. CDR3 length: 15 residues. The germline V gene encodes CDR1 LNHDA and CDR2 SQIVND (reference sequence). The J segment lost 3 bases and the V segment lost 6 bases, leaving 8 bases of the junction unmatched. CDR3 bases: TGTGCCAGTAGAAGAGAGACAGGGTACAATCAGCCCCAGCATTTT. Its translation is CASRRETGYNQPQHF. Filled out from reference TRBV19 and TRBJ1-5, the complete variable domain reads DGGITQSPKYLFRKEGQNVTLSCEQNLNHDAMYWYRQDPGQGLRLIYYSQIVNDFQKGDIAEGYSVSREKKESFPLTVTSAQKNPTAFYLCASRRETGYNQPQHFGDGTRLSIL.

V usage is TRBV2 and J usage is TRBJ1-4; D is unresolved. CDR1 is SNHLY and CDR2 is FYNNEI in the germline V gene. The CDR3 runs to 15 residues. The germline V and J ends were trimmed by 6 bases and 3 bases, with 14 bases remaining between them. CDR3 protein: CASRENYTPNEKLFF. The CDR3 coding sequence is TGTGCCAGCAGAGAAAACTACACCCCTAATGAAAAACTGTTTTTT.

V gene TRBV7-3 combines with J gene TRBJ2-3; possibly TRBD2 for D (6 bases). Trimming took off 2 bases at V and 8 bases at J, with 8 bases between the two ends. Germline lookup yields CDR1 SGHTA and CDR2 FQGTGA. The length of the CDR3 is 12 residues. CDR3 DNA sequence: TGTGCCAGCAGCTTAGACGGGGGTACGCAGTATTTT. It specifies CASSLDGGTQYF.

This rearrangement joins TRBV28 to TRBJ1-1; a possible D gene is TRBD1 (6 bases). CDR3 length equals 15 residues. V dropped 7 bases and J dropped 1 base, with 16 bases sitting between them. Germline V gene data show CDR1 as MDHEN and CDR2 as SYDVKM. CDR3 sequence reads: CASNPMTGGNTEAFF. DNA for the CDR3: TGTGCCAGCAACCCAATGACAGGAGGGAACACTGAAGCTTTCTTT.

The chain uses TRBV18 and TRBJ2-7, with D possibly being TRBD1 (5 bases). Germline CDR1 reads KGHSH; CDR2 reads LQKENI. V dropped 6 bases and J dropped 5 bases, with 17 bases sitting between them. The CDR3 totals 14 residues. In DNA form, the CDR3 reads TGTGCCAGCTCCTCAGTCCAGGGTATCAACGAGCAGTACTTC. It yields the protein CASSSVQGINEQYF.

This clone has just a few counts. Other DNA sequences in the same sample also yield this CDR3. V usage is TRBV18 and J usage is TRBJ1-2, with a possible D match to TRBD1 (5 bases). Trimming shortened V by 0 bases and J by 5 bases, and 10 bases separated the two germline ends. Germline assignment: CDR1 KGHSH and CDR2 LQKENI. This CDR3 region has 14 residues. The CDR3 bases are TGTGCCAGCTCACCACCGGGTAGGGGATATGGCTACACCTTC. Its protein is CASSPPGRGYGYTF. Complete variable domain (other parts from reference TRBV18 and TRBJ1-2): NAGVMQNPRHLVRRRGQEARLRCSPMKGHSHVYWYRQLPEEGLKFMVYLQKENIIDESGMPKERFSAEFPKEGPSILRIQQVVRGDSAAYFCASSPPGRGYGYTFGSGTRLTVV.

This chain connects TRBV29-1 to TRBJ1-1; no firm D call. The CDR3 has 13 amino acids. Germline-derived CDR1 and CDR2 are SQVTM and ANQGSEA. Trimming shortened V by 8 bases and J by 2 bases, and 15 bases separated the two germline ends. The chain's CDR3 is CSLRASGNTEAFF. The DNA for the CDR3 is TGCAGCCTGAGGGCCTCGGGCAACACTGAAGCTTTCTTT.

This clone was detected a few times. Other DNA variants within this sample encode the same CDR3. The rearrangement links TRBV7-2 to TRBJ1-1, with D unresolved. The CDR3 runs 14 residues. Germline assignment: CDR1 SGHTA and CDR2 FQGNSA. V lost 2 bases and J lost 0, with 7 bases in between. CDR3 residues: CASSLTAMNTEAFF. The CDR3 DNA follows: TGTGCCAGCAGCTTAACGGCGATGAACACTGAAGCTTTCTTT.

The rearrangement joins TRBV7-9 to TRBJ1-2; D unclear. V lost 5 bases and J 4 bases, leaving 14 bases between the germline ends. There are 14 residues in the CDR3. CDR1 and CDR2 (germline): SEHNR, FQNEAQ (reference sequence). CDR3 amino acids: CASSPDVLSYGYTF. The DNA of the CDR3 is TGTGCCAGCAGCCCGGACGTTCTTTCCTATGGCTACACCTTC.

The chain couples TRBV9 to TRBJ2-1, with a weak D call TRBD1 (5 bases). The germline V and J ends were trimmed by 1 base and 4 bases, with 12 bases remaining between them. The CDR3 extends over 15 amino acids. Looked up from germline, CDR1 is SGDLS and CDR2 is YYNGEE. CDR3 sequence reads: CASSVTTVRYNEQFF. Written as DNA, the CDR3 is TGTGCCAGCAGCGTAACGACAGTTAGGTACAATGAGCAGTTCTTC. The whole variable domain, remainder taken from reference TRBV9 and TRBJ2-1, is DSGVTQTPKHLITATGQRVTLRCSPRSGDLSVYWYQQSLDQGLQFLIQYYNGEERAKGNILERFSAQQFPDLHSELNLSSLELGDSALYFCASSVTTVRYNEQFFGPGTRLTVL.

The genes are TRBV5-1 and TRBJ1-4; no reliable D call. CDR1 and CDR2 (germline): SGHRS, YFSETQ. The CDR3 is 16 amino acids. V was cut by 4 bases and J by 4 bases, with 17 bases left in between. CDR3: CASSPPDTAINEKLFF. In nucleotides, the CDR3 is TGCGCCAGCAGCCCACCCGACACGGCGATTAATGAAAAACTGTTTTTT.